Included here is one T cell receptor (beta chain) sequence, with context. The V and J ends lost 5 bases and 5 bases, in that order; junction bases with no gene match: 6. The CDR3 sequence is 15 residues long. CDR1 is SGHNT and CDR2 is YENEEA in the germline V gene. The protocol was immunoSEQ multiplex PCR, while the TCRdb copy is restricted to in-frame clones and leaves out a portion. The sample records nearly 250,000 clones, about 82% being singletons. The data are from a study of blood T cell repertoires in COVID-19. Study details: COVID-19 samples, acute and convalescent, were from the United States, Italy and Spain. From T cells, B-cell-depleted T cells, or PBMCs came the material, which was cDNA or gDNA.

Followed longitudinally, the Seattle patients had been enrolled during active infection. The source is a woman of 80 years or more with COVID-19, enrolled during active disease. Source material: peripheral blood. The chain is built from TRBV11-3 and TRBJ2-1; 10 nucleotides line up with TRBD1. The CDR3 spells CASSRPGTGDNEQFF. DNA of the CDR3: TGTGCCAGCAGCCGCCCCGGGACAGGGGACAATGAGCAGTTCTTC.